This T cell receptor beta chain was documented in a study of blood T cell repertoires in COVID-19. Sequenced by immunoSEQ multiplex PCR; TCRdb stores in-frame clones only, minus some. The sample yields around 370,000 clones, over 70% seen once. Trimming left V 5 bases short and J 3 bases short, with 10 bases between. This CDR3 region has 13 residues. The germline V gene encodes CDR1 SQVTM and CDR2 ANQGSEA. This chain uses TRBV29-1 with TRBJ2-2; D perhaps matches TRBD1 (5 bases). This sequence was found in a woman aged 45-65 years with COVID-19, enrolled during active disease. Sequencing input: peripheral blood. The chain's CDR3 is CSVRQGDTGELFF. CDR3 bases: TGCAGCGTTCGGCAGGGCGACACCGGGGAGCTGTTTTTT.